Listed here are 13 T cell receptor beta chains from one sample, sequenced in a study of regulatory T cells in long-lasting Graves disease. Libraries of TCR beta came from iRepertoire HTBI primers plus Arm-PCR of CDR3 regions. TCRdb itself ran the multiplex PCR reads through MiXCR, one entry per CDR3 protein. This sample has 200,000 to 250,000 distinct CDR3 sequences, with roughly 19% found just once. Regarding time point: newly diagnosed GD, antithyroid drugs for less than 3 months. TCR sequences were obtained from RNA taken from PBMCs. The same sample was also studied in work on T cells in Graves' hyperthyroidism and ophthalmopathy.

The input for sequencing was peripheral blood mononuclear cells (PBMCs), taken at new diagnosis, from a patient treated with antithyroid drugs. All receptors derive from a woman aged 30 to 39 with Graves disease.

This clonotype has ten or more counts. The chain carries TRBV9 and TRBJ2-2, with D uncertain. The CDR3 is 13 amino acids. V was clipped by 0 bases and J by 7 bases, with 7 bases between them. Germline CDR1 is SGDLS and CDR2 is YYNGEE. For the CDR3, the DNA is TGTGCCAGCAGCGTAGGAATCAACGGGGAGCTGTTTTTT. Encoded protein: CASSVGINGELFF.

V is TRBV11-2 and J is TRBJ2-1, with 11 bases fitting TRBD2. CDR1 and CDR2 (germline): SGHAT, FQNNGV. The CDR3 length is 16 residues. The V gene end was trimmed by 5 bases and the J gene end by 0 bases; junction bases not matched to a gene: 3. The CDR3 protein is CASSITSGSSYNEQFF. The CDR3 region has the DNA TGTGCCAGCAGCATCACTAGCGGGAGCTCCTACAATGAGCAGTTCTTC.

The sample holds many counts of this clonotype. V usage is TRBV12-3 or TRBV12-4 and J usage is TRBJ2-4, with D possibly being TRBD1 (6 bases). CDR3 length: 15 residues. V gave up 3 bases and J gave up 6 bases, with 15 bases separating them. In DNA form, the CDR3 reads TGTGCCAGCAGTTTCTCAGGGGAAATTGGAAACATTCAGTACTTC. This encodes CASSFSGEIGNIQYF.

This clonotype was recorded many times. The chain carries TRBV18 and TRBJ1-1; D uncertain. The CDR3 has 14 amino acids. V dropped 2 bases and J dropped 1 base, with 8 bases sitting between them. Germline V gene sequence: CDR1 KGHSH, CDR2 LQKENI. The CDR3 loop is CASSPVFSNTEAFF. The CDR3, as DNA: TGTGCCAGCTCACCAGTTTTCTCGAACACTGAAGCTTTCTTT.

This clonotype has at least ten counts. The CDR3 nucleotides read TGTGCCAGCACTTCTAACCTTCAATCGGGAGGAGATACGCAGTATTTT. Residues: CASTSNLQSGGDTQYF. The V call is TRBV6-2 or TRBV6-3, the J call TRBJ2-3; 7 nucleotides align to TRBD2. Germline CDR1 reads MNHEY; CDR2 reads SVGEGT. V shed 7 bases, J shed 5 bases, and the junction held 15 bases outside the gene matches. The CDR3 totals 16 residues.

This clonotype was detected many times. CDR3 sequence reads: CASSSLRGGLYTQYF. CDR3 nucleotides: TGTGCCAGCAGTTCTCTGCGGGGGGGCCTATATACGCAGTATTTT. The chain combines TRBV12-3 or TRBV12-4 with TRBJ2-3, with TRBD2 matching over 9 bases. CDR3 size: 15 residues. V was pared by 4 bases and J by 7 bases, with 9 bases of the junction left unmatched.

In DNA form, the CDR3 reads TGTGCCAGCAGCTTAGGCCGGGACAGCGGTGGCTACACCTTC. Translated: CASSLGRDSGGYTF. The genes are TRBV11-2 and TRBJ1-2, with 7 bases lining up with TRBD1. The CDR3 is made up of 14 amino acids. V lost 1 base and J lost 7; bases outside the gene matches: 6. Germline loops: CDR1 SGHAT, CDR2 FQNNGV.

This clonotype was seen at least ten times. The CDR3 reads CASRGLGLGSPLHF. The CDR3 nucleotides are TGTGCCAGCAGGGGTTTGGGACTAGGGTCACCCCTCCACTTT. This chain connects TRBV11-2 to TRBJ1-6; the D gene is possibly TRBD1 (5 bases). The V end was cut by 6 bases, the J end by 10 bases, with 16 bases between. The CDR3 spans 14 residues. The germline V gene encodes CDR1 SGHAT and CDR2 FQNNGV.

There are many counts of this clonotype. The rearrangement joins TRBV12-3 or TRBV12-4 to TRBJ1-5; D perhaps matches TRBD1 (5 bases). This CDR3 has 13 residues. The ends were cut back, 6 bases at V and 6 bases at J, with 12 bases in the middle. CDR3 residues: CASREGRIQPQHF. The CDR3 nucleotides are TGTGCCAGCAGGGAGGGGCGGATTCAGCCCCAGCATTTT.

The J gene is TRBJ1-4, the V gene TRBV7-9; weak D call: TRBD1 (5 bases). The ends were cut back, 5 bases at V and 6 bases at J, with 19 bases in the middle. Germline assignment: CDR1 SEHNR and CDR2 FQNEAQ (reference sequence). CDR3 length equals 16 residues. This chain's CDR3 is CASSPLRGGSDEKLFF. The CDR3 DNA reads as TGTGCCAGCAGCCCGCTACGGGGGGGTTCGGATGAAAAACTGTTTTTT. The full variable domain, with the rest looked up from reference TRBV7-9 and TRBJ1-4, is DTGVSQNPRHKITKRGQNVTFRCDPISEHNRLYWYRQTLGQGPEFLTYFQNEAQLEKSRLLSDRFSAERPKGSFSTLEIQRTEQGDSAMYLCASSPLRGGSDEKLFFGSGTQLSVL.

This clonotype was picked up many times. The V call is TRBV27, the J call TRBJ1-6; D is unresolved. The V end lost 6 bases, the J end lost 2 bases, and 17 bases lay between the germline ends. The length of the CDR3 is 17 residues. CDR1 is MNHEY and CDR2 is SMNVEV in the germline V gene (reference sequence). CDR3 in amino acids: CASSLTRTSPYNSPLHF. CDR3 bases: TGTGCCAGCAGCCTGACTCGTACCTCGCCCTATAATTCACCCCTCCACTTT.

This clonotype appeared a few times. The rearrangement joins TRBV2 to TRBJ1-2; TRBD1 is a possible D gene (6 bases). CDR1 is SNHLY, CDR2 FYNNEI, per germline. The CDR3 is made up of 16 amino acids. With 1 base removed from V and 8 bases from J, the gap between germline ends came to 20 bases. The CDR3 protein is CASSEVEPVAGAGYTF. The CDR3 DNA reads as TGTGCCAGCAGTGAAGTTGAGCCTGTCGCGGGGGCCGGCTACACCTTC.

This clonotype was seen at least ten times. The chain combines TRBV2 with TRBJ2-7; TRBD1 might be the D (7 bases). The CDR3 extends over 15 amino acids. The V gene lost 1 base and the J gene lost 2 bases, with 12 bases spanning the gap. Germline CDR1 is SNHLY and CDR2 is FYNNEI. The CDR3, as DNA: TGTGCCAGCAGTGAAGACGGAGGGGGCCCCTACGAGCAGTACTTC. This encodes CASSEDGGGPYEQYF.